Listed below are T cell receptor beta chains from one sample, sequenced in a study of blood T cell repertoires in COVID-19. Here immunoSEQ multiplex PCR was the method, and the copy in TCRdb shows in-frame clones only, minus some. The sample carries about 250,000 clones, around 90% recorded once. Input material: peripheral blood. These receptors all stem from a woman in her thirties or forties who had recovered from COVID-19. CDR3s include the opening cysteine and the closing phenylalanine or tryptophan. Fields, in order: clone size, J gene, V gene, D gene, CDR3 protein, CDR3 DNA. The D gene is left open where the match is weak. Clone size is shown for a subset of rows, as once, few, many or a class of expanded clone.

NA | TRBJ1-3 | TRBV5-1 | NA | CASSLAGQTTGGNTIYF | TGCGCCAGCAGCTTGGCTGGACAGACCACGGGGGGAAACACCATATATTTT
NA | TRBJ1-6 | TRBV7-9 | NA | CASSFQGSPLHF | TGTGCCAGCAGCTTTCAGGGGTCACCCCTCCACTTT
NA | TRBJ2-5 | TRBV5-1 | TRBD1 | CASSLNPGQRETQYF | TGCGCCAGCAGCCTCAACCCGGGACAGAGGGAGACCCAGTACTTC
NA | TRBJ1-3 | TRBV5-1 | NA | CASSLAGYGNTIYF | TGCGCCAGCAGCTTGGCCGGGTATGGAAACACCATATATTTT
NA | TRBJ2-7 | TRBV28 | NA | CASSWPARTDLYEQYF | TGTGCCAGCAGTTGGCCTGCGCGGACAGACCTTTACGAGCAGTACTTC
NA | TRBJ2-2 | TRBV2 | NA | CASRRETSTGELFF | TGTGCCAGCAGGAGAGAAACGAGCACCGGGGAGCTGTTTTTT
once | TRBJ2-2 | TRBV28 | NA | CASSLARNTGELFF | TGTGCCAGCAGTTTAGCCAGGAACACCGGGGAGCTGTTTTTT
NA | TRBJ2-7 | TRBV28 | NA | CASSDAQRYTSYEQYF | TGTGCCAGCAGTGACGCCCAGCGCTATACCTCCTACGAGCAGTACTTC
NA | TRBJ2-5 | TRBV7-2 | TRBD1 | CASSSGTVQETQYF | TGTGCCAGCAGCTCCGGGACAGTACAAGAGACCCAGTACTTC
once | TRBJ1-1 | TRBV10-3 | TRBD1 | CAISSGQGYTEAFF | TGTGCCATCAGTTCAGGACAGGGCTACACTGAAGCTTTCTTT
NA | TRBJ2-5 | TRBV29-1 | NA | CSVEAGSAETQYF | TGCAGCGTTGAGGCGGGGTCAGCGGAGACCCAGTACTTC
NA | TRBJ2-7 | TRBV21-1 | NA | CASSRTRDRVSLGSEEQYF | TGTGCCAGCAGCCGTACGCGGGACAGAGTCAGTCTCGGTTCGGAAGAGCAGTACTTC
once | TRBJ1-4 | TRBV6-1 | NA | CASSDQTGTNEKLFF | TGTGCCAGCAGTGACCAAACAGGGACTAATGAAAAACTGTTTTTT
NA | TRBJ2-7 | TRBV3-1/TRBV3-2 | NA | CASSHGLSSYEQYF | TGTGCCAGCAGCCACGGTCTTAGCTCCTACGAGCAGTACTTC
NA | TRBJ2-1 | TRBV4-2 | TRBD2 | CASRTSHSNEQFF | TGTGCCAGTAGGACTAGCCATAGCAATGAGCAGTTCTTC
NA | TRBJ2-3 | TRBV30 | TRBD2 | CAWSVPGRATDTQYF | TGTGCCTGGAGTGTACCCGGGAGGGCCACAGATACGCAGTATTTT
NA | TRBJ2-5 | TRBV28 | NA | CASRSTGQETQYF | TGTGCCAGCAGATCGACAGGTCAAGAGACCCAGTACTTC
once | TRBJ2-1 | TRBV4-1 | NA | CASSQDGGRGYEQFF | TGCGCCAGCAGCCAAGATGGGGGCAGGGGATATGAGCAGTTCTTC
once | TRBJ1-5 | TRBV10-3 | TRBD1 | CAISGGQKNFPREGNQPQHF | TGTGCCATCAGTGGGGGACAGAAAAACTTCCCAAGGGAGGGCAATCAGCCCCAGCATTTT
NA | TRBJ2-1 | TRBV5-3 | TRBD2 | CARSVGLAGDLSYNEQFF | TGTGCCAGAAGCGTTGGACTAGCGGGAGACCTCTCCTACAATGAGCAGTTCTTC
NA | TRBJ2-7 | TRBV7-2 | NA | CASSLSGSYEQYF | TGTGCCAGCAGCTTAAGCGGTTCCTACGAGCAGTACTTC
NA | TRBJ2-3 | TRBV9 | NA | CASGPAGTTTDTQYF | TGTGCCAGCGGACCCGCGGGTACAACCACAGATACGCAGTATTTT
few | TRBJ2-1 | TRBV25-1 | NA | CASSESGTSYNEQFF | TGTGCCAGCAGTGAATCGGGGACTTCTTACAATGAGCAGTTCTTC
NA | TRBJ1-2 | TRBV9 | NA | CASSVNILMAGNYGYTF | TGTGCCAGCAGCGTCAACATTCTGATGGCAGGCAACTATGGCTACACCTTC
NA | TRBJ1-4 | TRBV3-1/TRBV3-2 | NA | CASSQEALAPNEKLFF | TGTGCCAGCAGCCAAGAAGCCCTAGCCCCGAATGAAAAACTGTTTTTT
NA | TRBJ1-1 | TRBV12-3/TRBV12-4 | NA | CASRLTVGKAFF | TGTGCCAGCAGACTAACTGTCGGAAAAGCTTTCTTT
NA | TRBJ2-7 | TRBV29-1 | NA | CSVSQDSYEQYF | TGCAGCGTTAGTCAGGACTCCTACGAGCAGTACTTC
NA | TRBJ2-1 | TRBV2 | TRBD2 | CASSPRRTRSYNEQFF | TGTGCCAGCTCCCCCCGCCGGACTAGATCCTACAATGAGCAGTTCTTC
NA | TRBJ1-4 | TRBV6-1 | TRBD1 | CASSEYQGAQEKLFF | TGTGCCAGCAGTGAATATCAGGGGGCGCAGGAAAAACTGTTTTTT
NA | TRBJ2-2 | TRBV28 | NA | CASSQKRHTGELFF | TGTGCCAGCAGCCAAAAGAGACATACCGGGGAGCTGTTTTTT
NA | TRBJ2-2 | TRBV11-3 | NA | CASSLGVPSGAGELFF | TGTGCCAGCAGCTTAGGAGTCCCCTCCGGGGCCGGGGAGCTGTTTTTT
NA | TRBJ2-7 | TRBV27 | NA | CASSQGGFGSYEQYF | TGTGCCAGCAGCCAAGGGGGTTTTGGGTCCTACGAGCAGTACTTC
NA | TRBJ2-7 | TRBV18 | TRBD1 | CASSKTGELSYEQYF | TGTGCCAGCTCAAAGACAGGGGAACTCTCCTACGAGCAGTACTTC
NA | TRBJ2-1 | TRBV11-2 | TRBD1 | CASSQNTGTGGSYNEQFF | TGTGCCAGCAGCCAAAACACCGGGACAGGGGGCTCCTACAATGAGCAGTTCTTC
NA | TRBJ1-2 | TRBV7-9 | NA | CASSLGQGAANYGYTF | TGTGCCAGCAGCTTAGGCCAGGGTGCAGCTAACTATGGCTACACCTTC
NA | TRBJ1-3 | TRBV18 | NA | CASSPPGSLMNTIYF | TGTGCCAGCTCACCTCCAGGGTCACTTATGAACACCATATATTTT
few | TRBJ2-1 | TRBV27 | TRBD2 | CASSGTSGSHNEQFF | TGTGCCAGCAGTGGGACTAGCGGGAGCCACAATGAGCAGTTCTTC
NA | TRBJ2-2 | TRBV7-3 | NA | CASSFIGGELFF | TGTGCCAGCAGCTTCATCGGGGGGGAGCTGTTTTTT
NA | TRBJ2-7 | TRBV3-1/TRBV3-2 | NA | CASEGPYEQYF | TGTGCCAGCGAGGGCCCCTACGAGCAGTACTTC
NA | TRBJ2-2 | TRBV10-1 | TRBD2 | CASSGTRLAGTGGNTGELFF | TGCGCCAGCAGTGGGACCAGATTAGCGGGAACCGGGGGGAACACCGGGGAGCTGTTTTTT
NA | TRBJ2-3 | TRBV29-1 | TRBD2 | CSISPLLAGGLTDTQYF | TGCAGCATATCCCCCTTACTAGCGGGAGGCCTCACAGATACGCAGTATTTT
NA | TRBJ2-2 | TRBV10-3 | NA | CAINDRNTGELFF | TGTGCCATCAACGACAGGAACACCGGGGAGCTGTTTTTT
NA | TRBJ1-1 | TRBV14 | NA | CASSHPQGGYMNTEAFF | TGTGCCAGCAGCCATCCCCAGGGAGGGTACATGAACACTGAAGCTTTCTTT
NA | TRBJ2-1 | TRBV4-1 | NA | CASSQDRSSRGSYNEQFF | TGCGCCAGCAGCCAAGATCGTAGCTCCCGGGGCTCCTACAATGAGCAGTTCTTC
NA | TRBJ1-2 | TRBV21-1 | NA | CASSKWAAAGQTDYGYTF | TGTGCCAGCAGCAAATGGGCCGCGGCGGGACAGACAGACTATGGCTACACCTTC
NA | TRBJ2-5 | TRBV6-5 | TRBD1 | CASSHGTGGVETQYF | TGTGCCAGCAGTCACGGGACAGGGGGCGTGGAGACCCAGTACTTC
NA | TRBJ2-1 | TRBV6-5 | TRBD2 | CASTPTSGTYNEQFF | TGTGCCAGCACCCCTACTAGCGGAACCTACAATGAGCAGTTCTTC